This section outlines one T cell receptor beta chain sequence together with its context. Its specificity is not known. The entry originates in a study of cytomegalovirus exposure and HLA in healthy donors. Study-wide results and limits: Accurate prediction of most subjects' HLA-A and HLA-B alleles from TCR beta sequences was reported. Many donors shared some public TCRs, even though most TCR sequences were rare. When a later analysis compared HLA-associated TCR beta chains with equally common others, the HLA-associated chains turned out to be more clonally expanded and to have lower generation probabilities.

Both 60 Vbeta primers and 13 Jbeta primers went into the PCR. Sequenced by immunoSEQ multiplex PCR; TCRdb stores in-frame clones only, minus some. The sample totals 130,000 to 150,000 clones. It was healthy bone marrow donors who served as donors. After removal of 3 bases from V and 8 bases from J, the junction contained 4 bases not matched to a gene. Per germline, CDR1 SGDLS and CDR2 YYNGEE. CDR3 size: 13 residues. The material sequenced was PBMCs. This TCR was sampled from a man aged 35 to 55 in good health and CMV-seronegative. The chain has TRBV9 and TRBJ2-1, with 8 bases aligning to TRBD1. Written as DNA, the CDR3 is TGTGCCAGCAGCGGGACAGGGTTCGATGAGCAGTTCTTC. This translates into CASSGTGFDEQFF.